This TCR beta chain was captured by sequencing in a study of cytomegalovirus exposure and HLA in healthy donors. Whole-study findings and limits: The authors assumed roughly uniform sequencing depth across donors for presence/absence analyses.

Germline-derived CDR1 and CDR2 are MDHEN and SYDVKM. CDR3 size: 13 residues. V shed 7 bases and J shed 0 bases, with 9 bases lying between them. This clone was seen a handful of times. Its cognate antigen is unknown. A multiplex PCR was run with 60 Vbeta primers and 13 Jbeta primers. TCRdb's table, derived via immunoSEQ multiplex PCR, lists solely in-frame clones and lacks some. The repertoire holds 150,000 to 200,000 clones, with under 90% as singletons. Sequenced material: PBMCs. This TCR was recovered from a man aged 18-30 years in good health and CMV-seronegative. The rearrangement joins TRBV28 to TRBJ1-2; D is unclear. CDR3 nucleotides: TGTGCCAGCATCGGCGGGACTAACTATGGCTACACCTTC. Translating gives CASIGGTNYGYTF.